This TCR beta chain was identified during a study of PD-L1 blockade in urothelial cancer. Study summary: About 85% of the 29 patients were males with bladder-origin urothelial cancer.

Time point described: peripheral blood 6 weeks after treatment start. Method: immunoSEQ multiplex PCR; TCRdb's copy keeps in-frame clones and lacks some. The table lists some 75,000 clones, around 90% of them singletons, with roughly 0.87% in the top ten. V was clipped by 7 bases and J by 5 bases, with 12 bases between them. Per the germline V gene, CDR1 is SGHRS and CDR2 is YFSETQ. The CDR3 extends over 12 amino acids. This sequence was found in a woman aged 80 or over with urothelial cancer. Sequenced material: PBMCs, taken around atezolizumab (anti-PD-L1) treatment. The chain combines TRBV5-1 with TRBJ2-5; D is possibly TRBD1 (6 bases). This CDR3 reads CASYRAGETQYF. The CDR3 nucleotides are TGCGCCAGCTACAGGGCTGGGGAGACCCAGTACTTC.